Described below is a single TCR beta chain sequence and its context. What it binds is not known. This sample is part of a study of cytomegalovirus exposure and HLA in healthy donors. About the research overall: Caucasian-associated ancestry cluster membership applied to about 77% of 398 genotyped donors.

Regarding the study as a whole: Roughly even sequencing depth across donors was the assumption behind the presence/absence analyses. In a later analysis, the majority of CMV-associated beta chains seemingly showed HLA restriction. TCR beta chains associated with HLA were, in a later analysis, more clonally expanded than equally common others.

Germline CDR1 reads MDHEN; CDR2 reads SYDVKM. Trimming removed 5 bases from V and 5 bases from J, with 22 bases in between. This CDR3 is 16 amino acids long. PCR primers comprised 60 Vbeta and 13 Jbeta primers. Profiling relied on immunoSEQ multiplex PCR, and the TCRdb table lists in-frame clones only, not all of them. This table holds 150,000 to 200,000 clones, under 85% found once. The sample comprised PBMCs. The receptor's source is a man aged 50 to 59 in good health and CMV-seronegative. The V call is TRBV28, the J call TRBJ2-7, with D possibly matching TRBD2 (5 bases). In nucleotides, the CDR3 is TGTGCCAGCAGTCTTAGACCGGGATCCGGAATAGACGAGCAGTACTTC. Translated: CASSLRPGSGIDEQYF.